The clone carrying this T cell receptor beta chain was seen a single time. This specimen belongs to a study of T cell changes during pregnancy in multiple sclerosis. CDR1 is MNHEY and CDR2 is SMNVEV in the germline V gene (reference sequence). V gave up 7 bases and J gave up 7 bases; unmatched junction bases: 17. The CDR3 is 16 amino acids. Sequencing used immunoSEQ multiplex PCR; TCRdb keeps in-frame clones, though not all of them. This table has some 87,000 clones, almost 95% appearing once. The gene calls are TRBV27 and TRBJ2-7; 9 nucleotides align to TRBD1. This receptor was taken from a female donor with multiple sclerosis, enrolled in a pregnancy study. Specimen: peripheral blood, collected in the first trimester of pregnancy. This CDR3 is CASKAADRGFIGEQYF. The CDR3 DNA follows: TGTGCCAGCAAAGCGGCGGACAGGGGATTTATTGGGGAGCAGTACTTC.